Detailed here is one T cell receptor (beta chain). Its antigen is not identified. The missing conserved phenylalanine or tryptophan at the end of this CDR3 makes a read error likely. Three nested ARM-PCR rounds with V-beta and C-beta primers built TCRB libraries. These TCRB libraries lack any described unique molecular identifiers. TCRdb processed the multiplex PCR reads anew with MiXCR; each CDR3 protein has one entry. The data hold around 10,000 distinct CDR3 sequences, with about 72% observed a single time. Germline lookup yields CDR1 MNHNY and CDR2 SVGAGI (reference sequence). Trimming cost V 1 base and J 1 base, with 8 bases left between them. This CDR3 is built from 15 residues. These data originate in a study of tumor-infiltrating lymphocytes in glioblastoma multiforme. Study outcomes and limitations: TCR plus mutation findings rest on a single glioblastoma patient. Clone frequencies may be distorted by unequal TCR transcripts per cell. Functional subtype sorting of these T cells was not performed.

J is TRBJ1-5 and V is TRBV6-6; TRBD1 is a possible D gene (5 bases). The sequencing input was brain tumor tissue. The receptor comes from a male donor with glioblastoma. The CDR3 sequence is CASSYLGGSNQPQHP. The CDR3 region has the DNA TGTGCCAGCAGTTACTTGGGGGGGAGCAATCAGCCCCAGCATCCT.